This T cell receptor beta chain is drawn from a study of cytomegalovirus exposure and HLA in healthy donors (dated by TCRdb to 2016 to 2017). A note on the overall study: An earlier analysis of several hundred of the donors reported 250 to 300 Gb of sequence data and more than 90 million unique TCR beta sequences from 150 million to 200 million T cells. Roughly 300 gigabases of sequencing data and around 87 million unique TCR sequences were included in an early release covering roughly 700 HLA-typed donors. The genetic ancestry cluster associated with self-reported Caucasian donors included over 80% of the approximately 400 genotyped donors. The study was designed to test whether signatures of past pathogen exposure could be identified by cataloging public T cell receptors. The study used immunosequencing to profile the T cell repertoires of approximately 650 subjects and linked those repertoires to cytomegalovirus serostatus. In addition to the first cohort of approximately 650 subjects, a separate validation cohort of over 90 different subjects was used. To predict cytomegalovirus infection status, the study brought together high-throughput TCR immunosequencing, statistical association of individual TCRs with disease status, and machine learning. To study patterns of TCR occurrence, a later analysis re-analyzed previously published TCR beta repertoires from 550 to 800 donors and added high-resolution HLA genotyping. The later analysis used no new phenotypic data to find candidate immune exposures, relying instead on TCR beta sequences and their occurrence across donors. An earlier analysis of some 500 of the donors used high-throughput TCR beta sequencing to judge whether each TCR beta V gene segment behaved as functional or pseudogenic. Donor age, sex, ethnicity and CMV serostatus were compiled alongside the repertoire data. Genome-wide SNP genotypes for about three fifths of the roughly 700 donors were used in a later genetic analysis, which treated that subset as a discovery cohort. Every repertoire in the discovery cohort had been generated on one and the same sequencing platform. HLA typing covered class I and class II loci at four-digit resolution. The number of typed donors differed by locus: roughly 629-630 for A, B, C, DRB1 and DQB1; approximately 530 for DQA1; 606 for DPA1; and 400 to 480 for DPB1. About five DR-DQ haplotypes were handled as single units for association and clustering, since linkage in the cohort was strong. Across approximately 400 genotyped donors of the cohort, an average of approximately 200,000 unique TCR beta nucleotide sequences per donor were sequenced, and 15% to 20% of those sequences were non-productive.

V is clipped by 3 bases and J by 1 base, and the sequence between their germline boundaries is 10 bases long. According to the germline V gene, CDR1 reads KGHSH and CDR2 reads LQKENI. CDR3 length: 15 amino acids, cysteine to phenylalanine. This entry keeps only the CDR3 DNA: 45 bases, framed from base 1. Remarks on this clone: Its antigen is currently not known. No much larger clonotype is one base removed from it; base qualities were not supplied.

The cohort consisted of 666 healthy bone marrow donors. At the time of sampling, all cohort members were nominally healthy, though unrecorded immune exposures were likely present. The donor tested CMV seronegative and was one of the 352 seronegative cohort members. A peripheral blood sample was collected from each donor, and TCR beta sequencing was performed on peripheral blood mononuclear cells. Genomic DNA was extracted from the blood cell samples with the Qiagen DNeasy Blood Extraction Kit. Library generation was performed with the immunoSEQ multiplex PCR assay. For the multiplex PCR, a mixture combining 60 forward primers for TCR Vbeta segments and 13 reverse primers for TCR Jbeta segments was used. The CDR3 region of rearranged TCR beta genes was amplified from genomic DNA by a multiplex PCR assay. Amplified TCR beta libraries were sequenced as 87-base-pair reads on the Illumina HiSeq System. The original pipeline was this. In a later analysis, 77 million or so unique TCR beta chains were counted across the 500 to 850 repertoires, and roughly 11 million of these chains were shared by at least two donors. To remove PCR and sequencing errors, raw reads were error-corrected and collapsed into unique sequences using a nearest-neighbor algorithm that merged closely related sequences. V, D and J gene segments were assigned by aligning CDR3 sequences to IMGT reference sequences. Each retained sequence needed at least a six-nucleotide match to both a V gene segment and a J gene segment. A rearrangement counted as productive if the CDR3 had no stop codons and remained in frame with V and J, and every other rearrangement counted as non-productive. CDR3 was defined by IMGT convention, running from the second conserved V-encoded cysteine to the conserved J-encoded phenylalanine. The earlier analysis of 500 to 600 of the donors excluded sequences that lacked an unambiguous match to a single V gene segment. An earlier analysis of several hundred of the donors called V segments functional above 56.7% productive rearrangements and segregating when the between-donor standard deviation exceeded 5%. To diagnose cytomegalovirus status from the catalog of TCR beta chain sequences, a statistical classification framework was built. In a later analysis, V and J genes were assigned by comparing TCR nucleotide sequences against IMGT/GENE-DB human TR gene sequences. The TCRdist pipeline was used in a later analysis to assign CDR3 sequences and most-parsimonious VDJ recombination scenarios. In a later analysis, each TCR beta chain was defined by its CDR3 amino acid sequence together with its V-gene family, and reads without a unique V-gene family were excluded. A later analysis removed several hundred highly shared, low-generation-probability nucleotide sequences to deal with suspected cross-contamination and a sequencing artifact. For each public chain, a later analysis derived a clonal expansion index from normalized ranks of inferred template counts within each repertoire. Generation probabilities in a later analysis came from a VDJ recombination model fitted to out-of-frame rearrangements, and those results were checked against IGoR. A later analysis scored TCR-TCR, TCR-HLA and TCR-CMV co-occurrence with hypergeometric tests, applying a repertoire-size bias correction to TCR pairs. To estimate false discovery rates, a later analysis permuted the HLA or CMV assignments 20 times. A later analysis grouped co-occurring TCRs with DBSCAN, adding TCRdist sequence similarity when clustering within HLA-allele-positive subsets. Repertoires with fewer than 30,000 or more than 120,000 public chains were left out of co-occurrence clustering, as were a handful of repertoires with anomalous nucleotide sharing. In TCRdb, the immuneACCESS table is reduced to in-frame sequences with V and J assigned. These tables do not hold every clone; where another copy was compared, an unresolved V gene accounts for under half, and the others remain unexplained. D and trimming come from the DNA, and the V and J calls and clone size come from that table. Counted in this sample were about 72,000 clones; 75% to 80% of them appeared once. The ten largest make up around 3% of the sample.

What the work shows at the level of the full study, not this receptor alone: Several of the top co-occurrence clusters appeared to be linked to parvovirus B19, influenza, CMV and Epstein-Barr virus, according to a later analysis. In this cohort, only TCR beta chains were sequenced, and detectable features were limited by the absence of alpha or paired-chain data. A later analysis found that TCR association rates varied across HLA loci, with DRB1 alleles showing the most associated TCRs and HLA-C alleles the fewest. At a false discovery rate of 0.05, a later analysis linked 16,951 TCR beta sequences to specific HLA alleles. A later genetic analysis reported fewer N-insertions in productive TCRs among donors in an Asian-associated ancestry cluster than the approximately 700-donor mean. When HLA alleles, especially DR and DQ, strongly co-occurred, attributing TCR associations to individual alleles was difficult. A group of highly shared sequence variants was considered likely to be a technical artifact of the sequencing pipeline. In a later analysis, HLA-associated TCR beta chains were found to be more clonally expanded and to have lower generation probabilities than equally common non-associated chains. In both the original and validation cohorts, the classifier was reported to diagnose cytomegalovirus status with high specificity and sensitivity. Because counts were too low, roughly 17 rarely observed V segments, including chromosome 9 orphons, were left out of the earlier analysis of some 600 of the donors. Because HLA typing was unavailable for some donors at each locus, only the typed subset was used in association tests. Roughly uniform sequencing depth across donors was assumed in presence/absence analyses, although this assumption may not hold. An earlier analysis of several hundred of the donors showed that most TCR beta V segments appeared in productive rearrangements either about 87% or about 30% of the time, which broadly matched IMGT annotations. Some IMGT-functional V segments, including TRBV6-2 and TRBV6-3, could not be told apart with the 87-base-pair reads, so those segments were excluded. A further reported finding was that TCR beta sequences accurately predicted the HLA-A and HLA-B alleles for most subjects in the first cohort. A total of about 180 TCR beta chains were listed by the study as associated with cytomegalovirus. While some public TCRs were present in many individuals, most TCR sequences turned up only very rarely across donors. Correlated functional status among segregating V segments might reflect linkage disequilibrium, but an unknown experimental factor could not be ruled out. Most CMV-associated TCR beta chains appeared to be HLA-restricted in a later analysis, and the HLA associations seemed to be driven largely by CMV exposure. In a later genetic analysis, a missense DCLRE1C variant was associated with V-gene and J-gene trimming of TCR beta chains, and the association was replicated in an independent cohort. In vitro tests confirmed that a few of the cytomegalovirus-associated TCR beta chains recognize cytomegalovirus antigens. The authors suggested that the approach could potentially be generalized to other disease states and immunological phenotypes. Immune exposure information for the cohort was limited to CMV serostatus.

Source material: PBMCs. This sequence was found in a man in his forties in good health and CMV-seronegative. The chain uses TRBV18 and TRBJ2-1; no D segment can be confidently identified. The DNA reads TGTGCCAGCTCACCTATCACGGTTTCCTACAATGAGCAGTTCTTC. It encodes CASSPITVSYNEQFF.